This TCR beta chain was sequenced for a study of OX40 agonist ivuxolimab in advanced cancers. Notes on the study in general: Also present in some nonresponders was a low level of normalized T-cell clonal expansion.

Profiling relied on immunoSEQ multiplex PCR, and the TCRdb table lists in-frame clones only, not all of them. The data hold 77,000 or so clones, with roughly 86% observed a single time. In regard to this clone: Its antigen is undetermined.

The CDR3 has 15 residues. The V gene's germline CDR1 is MNHEY and CDR2 SVGAGI. The ends were cut back, 2 bases at V and 5 bases at J, with 16 bases in the middle. The chain has TRBV6-5 and TRBJ2-7, with a possible D match to TRBD1 (5 bases). The TCR comes from an adult with an advanced solid tumor such as melanoma, head and neck, liver or kidney cancer. The sequenced sample was CD4+ or CD8+ T cells sorted from blood, obtained in a trial of the OX40 agonist ivuxolimab. The CDR3 DNA follows: TGTGCCAGCAGTTACGGGCAGGGAAGAATCCACGAGCAGTACTTC. Its translation: CASSYGQGRIHEQYF.